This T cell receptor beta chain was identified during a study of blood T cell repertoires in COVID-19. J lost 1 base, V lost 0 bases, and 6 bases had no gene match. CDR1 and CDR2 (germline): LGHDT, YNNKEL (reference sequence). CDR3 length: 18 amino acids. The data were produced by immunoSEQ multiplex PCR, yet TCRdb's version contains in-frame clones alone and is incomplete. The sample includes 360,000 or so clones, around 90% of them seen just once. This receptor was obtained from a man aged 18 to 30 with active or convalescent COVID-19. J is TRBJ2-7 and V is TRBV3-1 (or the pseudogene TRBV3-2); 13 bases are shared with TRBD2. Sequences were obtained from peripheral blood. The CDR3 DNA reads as TGTGCCAGCAGCCAAGATCCTTGGACTAGCGGGAGTTCCTACGAGCAGTACTTC. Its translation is CASSQDPWTSGSSYEQYF.